What follows are 9 T cell receptor beta chains derived from one specimen sequenced in a study of blood T cell repertoires in COVID-19. Sequencing was performed with immunoSEQ multiplex PCR; in TCRdb, only in-frame clones are kept and a portion is missing. This sample has around 140,000 clones, with approximately 87% found just once. Sample: PBMCs or T cells enriched from blood (not recorded which). The receptors here all came from a man aged 45 to 65 in a cohort exposed to, infected with or recovered from COVID-19 (not recorded which).

The chain uses TRBV19 and TRBJ1-2; D is ambiguous. The CDR3 consists of 15 residues. V dropped 5 bases and J dropped 1 base, with 14 bases sitting between them. From germline, CDR1 is LNHDA and CDR2 SQIVND (reference sequence). CDR3 in DNA: TGTGCCAGTAGTTCGGGAGGTCCTAATAACTATGGCTACACCTTC. This sequence encodes CASSSGGPNNYGYTF.

V is TRBV5-6 and J is TRBJ1-5; 8 positions match TRBD1. The CDR3 extends over 16 amino acids. The ends lost 4 bases at V and 4 bases at J; junction bases unmatched: 10. Germline V gene lookup returns CDR1 SGHDT and CDR2 YYEEEE. The CDR3 protein is CASSLAGTGSNQPQHF. As DNA, the CDR3 is TGTGCCAGCAGCCTCGCCGGGACAGGATCTAATCAGCCCCAGCATTTT.

The chain links TRBV6-5 to TRBJ1-4; 7 nucleotides agree with TRBD1. Germline CDR1 is MNHEY and CDR2 is SVGAGI. The CDR3 runs 14 residues. Trimming took 7 bases from V and 4 from J; bases not matched to a gene: 6. Written as DNA, the CDR3 is TGTGCCAGCACCCCGACAGGGAATAATGAAAAACTGTTTTTT. It encodes CASTPTGNNEKLFF.

V is TRBV7-9 and J is TRBJ2-6, with D unresolved. Germline loops: CDR1 SEHNR, CDR2 FQNEAQ (reference sequence). There are 16 residues in the CDR3. Trimming pared 7 bases from V and 0 bases from J, leaving 13 bases between. The CDR3 region has the DNA TGTGCCAGCATCTCCTACAGCAACTCTGGGGCCAACGTCCTGACTTTC. Amino acids: CASISYSNSGANVLTF.

V gene TRBV19 combines with J gene TRBJ2-5; D is perhaps TRBD1 (6 bases). The V and J ends lost 1 base and 3 bases respectively, with 9 bases between them. Germline CDR1 and CDR2: LNHDA and SQIVND (reference sequence). The CDR3 covers 14 residues. The CDR3 DNA reads TGTGCCAGTAGTATAGTATGGACAGAAGAGACCCAGTACTTC. Its translation is CASSIVWTEETQYF.

This chain connects TRBV5-6 to TRBJ2-7, with no clear D. The germline V gene has CDR1 SGHDT and CDR2 YYEEEE. V lost 2 bases and J lost 3, with 12 bases in between. The CDR3 has 14 amino acids. Written as DNA, the CDR3 is TGTGCCAGCAGCTTCTTAAGTGGCGGCTACGAGCAGTACTTC. Amino acid sequence: CASSFLSGGYEQYF.

DNA of the CDR3: TGTGCCAGCAGCTTAGTTACTAGCGGTCTCTACGAGCAGTACTTC. Its translation is CASSLVTSGLYEQYF. V is TRBV11-2 and J is TRBJ2-7; 8 bases map to TRBD2. The CDR3 runs to 15 residues. In germline, CDR1 is SGHAT, CDR2 FQNNGV. The trim removed 1 base at V and 3 bases at J, leaving 5 bases unmatched. The full variable domain, in which reference TRBV11-2 and TRBJ2-7 provide the parts outside the CDR3, is EAGVAQSPRYKIIEKRQSVAFWCNPISGHATLYWYQQILGQGPKLLIQFQNNGVVDDSQLPKDRFSAERLKGVDSTLKIQPAKLEDSAVYLCASSLVTSGLYEQYFGPGTRLTVT.

The chain combines TRBV30 with TRBJ2-7; no firm D call. The CDR3 sequence is 11 residues long. V lost 1 base, J lost 3 bases, and 4 bases lay in between. Germline values: CDR1 GTSNPN, CDR2 SVGIG (reference sequence). CDR3 protein: CAWSGHYEQYF. The CDR3 DNA is TGTGCCTGGAGTGGGCACTACGAGCAGTACTTC.

This chain joins TRBV10-2 and TRBJ2-1; a weak D match, TRBD1 (8 bases). V lost 6 bases to trimming and J lost 8 bases, with 23 bases between them. CDR3 length: 16 residues. Germline-derived CDR1 and CDR2 are WSHSY and SAAADI. The CDR3 sequence: CASRTTGGVNLDEQFF. The CDR3 DNA follows: TGCGCCAGCAGGACTACAGGGGGGGTAAACTTAGATGAGCAGTTCTTC.